The 6 T cell receptor beta chains below all came from one sample that was sequenced in a study of beta chain features in type 1 diabetes. The sequenced template was cDNA made from the entire isolated RNA. Measured with immunoSEQ multiplex PCR; TCRdb has only the in-frame clones, and not every one. The table has a few hundred thousand clones, more than 9.5% seen once. Sample: naive CD4+ T cells from blood. The receptors come from a woman aged 25 to 39 in good health.

About this clone itself: Other DNA sequences in the sample encode the same CDR3. The gene calls are TRBV7-2 and TRBJ2-7; D not certain. The V end lost 5 bases, the J end lost 0 bases, and 5 bases lay between the germline ends. CDR1 is SGHTA and CDR2 is FQGNSA in the germline V gene. There are 12 residues in the CDR3. CDR3 DNA: TGTGCCAGCAGCGCCAGCTCCTACGAGCAGTACTTC. It codes for CASSASSYEQYF.

This clone has only one observation. This chain connects TRBV27 to TRBJ2-3; TRBD2 matches 14 bases. With V trimmed by 6 bases and J by 1 base, 6 bases remained unmatched. Looked up from germline, CDR1 is MNHEY and CDR2 is SMNVEV (reference sequence). The CDR3 loop spans 17 amino acids. The CDR3 DNA sequence: TGTGCCAGCAGACCGGGACTAGCGGGAGCGGGCACAGATACGCAGTATTTT. Amino acid sequence: CASRPGLAGAGTDTQYF.

The table lists this clone with a few counts. This rearrangement joins TRBV4-3 to TRBJ2-7; 9 bases fit TRBD2. Trimming removed 1 base from V and 4 bases from J; junction bases left unmatched: 8. This CDR3 has 16 residues. Per the germline V gene, CDR1 is LGHNA and CDR2 is YSLEER. CDR3 bases: TGCGCCAGCAGCCAAGTTAGGGCTAGCGGGATTTACGAGCAGTACTTC. Its protein is CASSQVRASGIYEQYF.

The V and J genes are TRBV7-9 and TRBJ1-2; D is uncertain. From germline, CDR1 is SEHNR and CDR2 FQNEAQ (reference sequence). The length of the CDR3 is 16 residues. Trimming shortened V by 0 bases and J by 4 bases, and 15 bases separated the two germline ends. The CDR3 region is CASSLARATWSYGYTF. CDR3 coding DNA: TGTGCCAGCAGCTTAGCGCGGGCGACCTGGAGCTATGGCTACACCTTC.

The V and J genes are TRBV19 and TRBJ1-2; D ambiguous. This CDR3 is 17 amino acids long. Germline CDR1 and CDR2: LNHDA and SQIVND (reference sequence). With 1 base removed from V and 0 bases from J, the gap between germline ends came to 15 bases. CDR3 DNA: TGTGCCAGTAGTATAGCGGGAGGAGGATCGGCTAACTATGGCTACACCTTC. Amino acids: CASSIAGGGSANYGYTF.

The table lists this clone with a count of one. The rearrangement links TRBV7-3 to TRBJ2-7; D remains ambiguous. This CDR3 has 15 residues. Between the trimmed V and J ends, which lost 1 base and 0 bases, there was a span of 10 bases. Germline V gene data show CDR1 as SGHTA and CDR2 as FQGTGA. CDR3 region: CASSLRGGTSYEQYF. CDR3 bases: TGTGCCAGCAGCTTAAGAGGCGGAACCTCCTACGAGCAGTACTTC.